This section outlines one TCR beta chain sequence together with its context. Its antigen is not identified. This entry belongs to a study of T cell repertoires in cytomegalovirus infection. Study background: Selected CMV epitopes included recently identified HLA-C-restricted ones as well as well-studied HLA-B-restricted ones. Shared public TCR beta signatures pointed to both CMV infection and a matching HLA type.

Broader study findings: What dominated the ex vivo response were HLA-C-restricted CMV-specific TCR beta clonotypes.

TCRdb reprocessed the reads via MiXCR and lists one record per CDR3 protein. The top ten hold 18% of the sample, which has under 850,000 distinct CDR3 sequences, around 32% seen once. Germline CDR1 is MGHRA and CDR2 is YSYEKL. CDR3 size: 16 residues. Trimming removed 0 bases from V and 4 bases from J, with 15 bases in between. The TCR sequence derives from a human donor in good health (CMV status not recorded). Some clones in this sample may be carry-over from other donors' samples. The sequenced sample was cultured PBMCs, obtained from culture after CMV antigen stimulation. This chain uses TRBV4-1 with TRBJ2-5; D gene unclear. CDR3 nucleotides: TGCGCCAGCAGCCAAGATGTTCTAATAATAGCAGAGACCCAGTACTTC. Its protein is CASSQDVLIIAETQYF.